Listed here are 19 T cell receptor beta chains from one sample, sequenced in a study of blood T cell repertoires in COVID-19 (dated by TCRdb to the early 2020s). The library was built by means of the immunoSEQ multiplex PCR assay. Entries here come from immuneACCESS through TCRdb and include only in-frame sequences with V and J called. Some clones fail to appear in such tables; in the studies checked, an unresolved V gene covers under half of the shortfall, and the cause of the remainder is unknown. The sample table holds roughly 410,000 clones, of which around 87% were seen once. Together, the top ten hold roughly 2% of the sample. The material sequenced was peripheral blood. These receptors were collected from a woman between 55 and 75 years old with COVID-19, enrolled during active disease.

The gene calls are TRBV10-1 and TRBJ1-5; 11 nucleotides match TRBD1. The CDR3 is 14 amino acids. Trimming took 6 bases from V and 7 from J; bases not matched to a gene: 5. Germline V CDR1 and CDR2: WNHNN, SYGVQD (reference sequence). CDR3 amino acids: CASRTGQGAQPQHF. In DNA, the CDR3 is TGCGCCAGCAGAACCGGACAGGGGGCCCAGCCCCAGCATTTT.

V usage is TRBV5-1 and J usage is TRBJ2-7, with no clear D. The germline gives CDR1 SGHRS, CDR2 YFSETQ. The CDR3 is 14 amino acids. V was clipped by 2 bases and J by 2 bases, with 11 bases between them. Here the CDR3 reads CASSFAYSAYEQYF. The CDR3 nucleotides read TGCGCCAGCAGCTTTGCGTATAGTGCCTACGAGCAGTACTTC.

The V and J genes are TRBV6-1 and TRBJ1-2; D gene uncertain. This CDR3 has 13 amino acids. Trimming removed 3 bases from V and 2 bases from J, with 7 bases in between. CDR1 and CDR2 (germline): MNHNS, SASEGT. The CDR3 nucleotides read TGTGCCAGCAGTGACGGCAGGAACTATGGCTACACCTTC. Translation: CASSDGRNYGYTF.

This clone was counted a single time. The chain combines TRBV7-3 with TRBJ2-5, with D hard to call. Deletions cut 5 bases from V and 5 bases from J, with 12 bases between. In germline, CDR1 is SGHTA, CDR2 FQGTGA. CDR3 length equals 13 residues. The CDR3 coding sequence is TGTGCCAGCAGCCCCCGTGGTGGCGAGACCCAGTACTTC. It specifies CASSPRGGETQYF.

The chain carries TRBV6-6 and TRBJ1-1; D gene ambiguous. Germline values: CDR1 MNHNY, CDR2 SVGAGI (reference sequence). V was shortened by 6 bases and J by 11 bases, with 13 bases between the two germline ends. The CDR3 has 11 residues. DNA for the CDR3: TGTGCCAGCAGCCCCTCCCCCGGGGCTTTCTTT. Residues: CASSPSPGAFF.

This clone was detected once. The chain uses TRBV10-2 and TRBJ2-7; D gene uncertain. Trimming stripped 4 bases from V and 3 bases from J, with 7 bases between. Germline-derived CDR1 and CDR2 are WSHSY and SAAADI. The length of the CDR3 is 12 residues. The CDR3 here is CASSAIVYEQYF. The CDR3 coding sequence is TGCGCCAGCAGTGCCATAGTCTACGAGCAGTACTTC.

This chain links TRBV19 with TRBJ1-5, with D perhaps TRBD1 (5 bases). The CDR3 has 14 residues. Trimming took 2 bases from V and 5 from J, leaving 10 bases between them. The V gene's germline CDR1 is LNHDA and CDR2 SQIVND (reference sequence). CDR3 sequence reads: CASSIKRGDQPQHF. CDR3 DNA: TGTGCCAGTAGTATAAAGCGGGGGGATCAGCCCCAGCATTTT.

V and J are TRBV24-1 and TRBJ2-1; D is possibly TRBD1 (6 bases). Germline V gene lookup returns CDR1 KGHDR and CDR2 SFDVKD. Trimming pared 5 bases from V and 4 bases from J, leaving 14 bases between. CDR3 length: 15 amino acids. The CDR3 loop reads CATSAVRGLYNEQFF. The CDR3 nucleotides read TGTGCCACCAGTGCGGTCAGGGGCCTTTACAATGAGCAGTTCTTC.

A remark on this clone: The sample contains more than one DNA sequence encoding this CDR3. The genes are TRBV6-5 and TRBJ1-2; a weak D match, TRBD1 (5 bases). There are 12 residues in the CDR3. Trimming pared 8 bases from V and 3 bases from J, leaving 10 bases between. Germline loops: CDR1 MNHEY, CDR2 SVGAGI. The CDR3, as DNA: TGTGCCAGCGCACAGGCTCACTATGGCTACACCTTC. It is translated as CASAQAHYGYTF.

The chain has TRBV6-6 and TRBJ1-2, with 7 bases that match TRBD1. The CDR3 has 16 residues. V dropped 4 bases and J dropped 0; count of bases not matched to a gene: 8. Germline CDR1 MNHNY, CDR2 SVGAGI (reference sequence). The CDR3 protein is CASSFNVGQANYGYTF. For the CDR3, the DNA is TGTGCCAGCAGTTTTAACGTCGGACAGGCTAACTATGGCTACACCTTC.

This clone was seen a few times. The chain is built from TRBV10-3 and TRBJ1-5; D might be TRBD1 (5 bases). Trimming removed 8 bases at V and 6 bases at J, with 17 bases between. The CDR3 contains 14 residues. Germline V gene lookup returns CDR1 ENHRY and CDR2 SYGVKD. CDR3 sequence reads: CAIGAWGNPQPQHF. The CDR3 nucleotides read TGTGCCATCGGGGCTTGGGGTAACCCTCAGCCCCAGCATTTT.

The chain joins TRBV19 to TRBJ1-1; no reliable D call. V was clipped by 4 bases and J by 0 bases, with 15 bases between them. CDR3 size: 16 residues. Germline V gene lookup returns CDR1 LNHDA and CDR2 SQIVND (reference sequence). In nucleotides, the CDR3 is TGTGCCAGTAGTAGGACCGGCGGGGTGATGAACACTGAAGCTTTCTTT. As protein: CASSRTGGVMNTEAFF.

The chain employs TRBV7-9 and TRBJ1-3; D not certain. Germline CDR1 SEHNR, CDR2 FQNEAQ (reference sequence). The V and J ends lost 3 bases and 0 bases respectively, with 6 bases between them. The CDR3 length is 14 residues. The DNA for the CDR3 is TGTGCCAGCAGCTTCACGAGCTCTGGAAACACCATATATTTT. It is translated as CASSFTSSGNTIYF.

This clone was detected only once. The V and J genes are TRBV28 and TRBJ1-1; D not resolved. The V end was cut by 10 bases, the J end by 1 base, with 13 bases between. The CDR3 runs to 13 residues. Germline V CDR1 and CDR2: MDHEN, SYDVKM. The CDR3 coding sequence is TGTGCCACCACGATACTACAGAACACTGAAGCTTTCTTT. It encodes CATTILQNTEAFF.

V gene TRBV15 combines with J gene TRBJ2-7; TRBD1 matches 7 bases. Trimming at V came to 8 bases and at J to 6 bases, leaving 10 bases not matched to a gene. This CDR3 is built from 13 residues. Per germline, CDR1 LNHNV and CDR2 YYDKDF (reference sequence). This CDR3 reads CATRPDRVFEQYF. The CDR3 DNA reads as TGTGCCACCCGACCAGACAGGGTTTTCGAGCAGTACTTC.

J is TRBJ1-1 and V is TRBV18, with D possibly TRBD1 on 6 matching bases. The CDR3 extends over 16 amino acids. Per the germline V gene, CDR1 is KGHSH and CDR2 is LQKENI. The V gene lost 6 bases and the J gene lost 0 bases, with 17 bases spanning the gap. In nucleotides, the CDR3 is TGTGCCAGCTCTCAACGTCCGGACAGCCTGAACACTGAAGCTTTCTTT. Translating it yields CASSQRPDSLNTEAFF.

The gene calls are TRBV27 and TRBJ1-6; D remains ambiguous. Looked up from germline, CDR1 is MNHEY and CDR2 is SMNVEV (reference sequence). The CDR3 is 16 residues long. Trimming removed 0 bases from V and 7 bases from J, with 13 bases in between. This chain's CDR3 is CASSLSHPEGNSPLHF. The DNA for the CDR3 is TGTGCCAGCAGTTTATCCCACCCTGAGGGCAATTCACCCCTCCACTTT.

The rearrangement joins TRBV3-1 (or the pseudogene TRBV3-2) to TRBJ2-7; no firm D call. Trimming stripped 4 bases from V and 6 bases from J, with 10 bases between. The CDR3 spans 12 residues. CDR1 is LGHDT, CDR2 YNNKEL, per germline (reference sequence). The CDR3 DNA is TGTGCCAGCAGCCTGACTCCGGGCGAGCAGTACTTC. Amino acids: CASSLTPGEQYF.

The CDR3 reads CAIGTGEYGYTF. For the CDR3, the DNA is TGTGCCATCGGGACAGGGGAGTATGGCTACACCTTC. The rearrangement joins TRBV12-3 or TRBV12-4 to TRBJ1-2, with TRBD1 matching 10 bases. CDR3 size: 12 residues. V trimming: 10 bases; J trimming: 5 bases; junction bases outside the gene matches: 4.